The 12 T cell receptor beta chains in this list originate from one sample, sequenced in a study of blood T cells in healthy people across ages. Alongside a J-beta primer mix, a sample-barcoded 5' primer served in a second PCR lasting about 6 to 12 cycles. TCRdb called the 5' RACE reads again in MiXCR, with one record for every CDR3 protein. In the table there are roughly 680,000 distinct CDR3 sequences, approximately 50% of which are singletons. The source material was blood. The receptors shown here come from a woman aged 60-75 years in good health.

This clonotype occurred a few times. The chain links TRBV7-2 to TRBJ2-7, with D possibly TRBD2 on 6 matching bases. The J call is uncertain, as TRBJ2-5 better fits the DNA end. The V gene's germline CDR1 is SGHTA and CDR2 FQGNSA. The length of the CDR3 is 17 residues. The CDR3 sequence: CASSLVRPAGPRETQYF. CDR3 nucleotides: TGTGCCAGCAGCTTAGTTAGGCCGGCGGGGCCGAGGGAGACCCAGTACTTC.

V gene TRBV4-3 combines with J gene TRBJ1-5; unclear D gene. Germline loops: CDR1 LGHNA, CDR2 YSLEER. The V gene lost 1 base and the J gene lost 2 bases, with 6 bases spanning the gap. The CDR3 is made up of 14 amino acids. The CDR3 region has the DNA TGCGCCAGCAGCCAAGCACTCCGCAATCAGCCCCAGCATTTT. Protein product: CASSQALRNQPQHF.

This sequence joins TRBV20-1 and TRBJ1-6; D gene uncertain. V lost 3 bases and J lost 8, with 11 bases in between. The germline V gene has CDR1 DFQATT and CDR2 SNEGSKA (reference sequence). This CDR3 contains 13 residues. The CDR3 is CSASEDADSPLHF. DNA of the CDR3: TGCAGTGCTAGTGAGGATGCCGATTCACCCCTCCACTTT.

The CDR3 region has the DNA TGTGCCAGCAGCCCCCCCGCTGTACGGAACTATGGCTACACCTTC. Its protein is CASSPPAVRNYGYTF. J is TRBJ1-2 and V is TRBV7-2; no reliable D call. V was clipped by 5 bases and J by 2 bases, with 15 bases between them. CDR1 SGHTA and CDR2 FQGNSA come from the germline V gene. This CDR3 has 15 residues.

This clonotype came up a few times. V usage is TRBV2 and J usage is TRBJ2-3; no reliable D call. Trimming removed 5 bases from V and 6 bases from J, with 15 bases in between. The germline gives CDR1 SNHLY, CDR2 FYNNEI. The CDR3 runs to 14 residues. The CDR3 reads CASSPTRLRDTQYF. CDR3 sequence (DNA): TGTGCCAGCAGTCCAACCCGCCTGCGGGATACGCAGTATTTT. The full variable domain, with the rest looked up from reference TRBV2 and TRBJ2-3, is EPEVTQTPSHQVTQMGQEVILRCVPISNHLYFYWYRQILGQKVEFLVSFYNNEISEKSEIFDDQFSVERPDGSNFTLKIRSTKLEDSAMYFCASSPTRLRDTQYFGPGTRLTVL.

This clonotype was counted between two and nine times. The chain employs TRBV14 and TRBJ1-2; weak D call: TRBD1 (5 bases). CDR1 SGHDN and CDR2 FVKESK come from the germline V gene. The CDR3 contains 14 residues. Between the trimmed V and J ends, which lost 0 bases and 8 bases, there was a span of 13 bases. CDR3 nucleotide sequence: TGTGCCAGCAGCCAAGATCTTCGGGGCCAAGGCTACACCTTC. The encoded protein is CASSQDLRGQGYTF.

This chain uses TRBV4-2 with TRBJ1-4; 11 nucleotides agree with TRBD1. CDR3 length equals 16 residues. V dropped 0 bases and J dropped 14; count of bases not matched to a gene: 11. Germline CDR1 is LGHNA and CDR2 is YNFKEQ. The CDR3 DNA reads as TGTGCCAGCAGCCAAGAGGCGGGACAGGGGGTCCCGAGGCTGTTTTTT. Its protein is CASSQEAGQGVPRLFF.

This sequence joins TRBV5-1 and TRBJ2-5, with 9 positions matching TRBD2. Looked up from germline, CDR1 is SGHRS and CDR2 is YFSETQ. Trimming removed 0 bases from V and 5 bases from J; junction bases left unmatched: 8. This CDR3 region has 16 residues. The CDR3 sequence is CASSLGSSGSKETQYF. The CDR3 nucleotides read TGCGCCAGCAGCTTGGGAAGTAGCGGGAGTAAGGAGACCCAGTACTTC.

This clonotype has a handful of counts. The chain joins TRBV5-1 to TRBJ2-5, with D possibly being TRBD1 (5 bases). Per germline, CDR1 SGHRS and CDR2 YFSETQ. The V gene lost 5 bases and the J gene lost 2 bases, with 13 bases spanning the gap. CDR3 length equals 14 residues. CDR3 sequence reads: CASRGVGPQETQYF. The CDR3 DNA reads TGCGCCAGCAGAGGGGTGGGGCCACAAGAGACCCAGTACTTC.

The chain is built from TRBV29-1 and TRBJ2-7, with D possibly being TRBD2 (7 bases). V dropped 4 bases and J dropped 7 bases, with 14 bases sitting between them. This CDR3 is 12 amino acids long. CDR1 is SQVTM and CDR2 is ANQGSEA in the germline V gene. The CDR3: CSVVRGANEQYF. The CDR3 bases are TGCAGCGTTGTTCGGGGGGCCAATGAGCAGTACTTC.

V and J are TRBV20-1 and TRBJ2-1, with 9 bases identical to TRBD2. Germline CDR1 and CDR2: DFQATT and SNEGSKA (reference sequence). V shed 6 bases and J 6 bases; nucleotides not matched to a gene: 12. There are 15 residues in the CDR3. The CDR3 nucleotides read TGCAGTGCCCCAAGACGGATAGCGGGAGCCAATGAGCAGTTCTTC. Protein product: CSAPRRIAGANEQFF.

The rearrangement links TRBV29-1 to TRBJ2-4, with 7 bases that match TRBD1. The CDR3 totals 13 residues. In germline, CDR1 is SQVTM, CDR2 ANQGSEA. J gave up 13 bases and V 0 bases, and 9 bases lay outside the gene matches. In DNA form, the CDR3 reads TGCAGCGTTGAAGATGGGACAGACTACAAGCAGTACTTC. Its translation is CSVEDGTDYKQYF. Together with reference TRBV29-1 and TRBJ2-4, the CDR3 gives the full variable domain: SAVISQKPSRDICQRGTSLTIQCQVDSQVTMMFWYRQQPGQSLTLIATANQGSEATYESGFVIDKFPISRPNLTFSTLTVSNMSPEDSSIYLCSVEDGTDYKQYFGAGTRLSVL.